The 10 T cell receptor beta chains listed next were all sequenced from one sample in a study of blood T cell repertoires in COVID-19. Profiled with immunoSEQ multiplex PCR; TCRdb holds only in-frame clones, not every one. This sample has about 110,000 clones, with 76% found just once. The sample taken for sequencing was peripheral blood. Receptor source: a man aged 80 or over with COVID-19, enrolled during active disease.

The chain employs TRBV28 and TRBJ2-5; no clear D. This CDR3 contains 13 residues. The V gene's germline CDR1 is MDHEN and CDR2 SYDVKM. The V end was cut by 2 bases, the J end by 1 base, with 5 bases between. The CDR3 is CASSLGPQETQYF. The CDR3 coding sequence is TGTGCCAGCAGTTTAGGCCCCCAAGAGACCCAGTACTTC. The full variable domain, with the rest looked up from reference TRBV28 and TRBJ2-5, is DVKVTQSSRYLVKRTGEKVFLECVQDMDHENMFWYRQDPGLGLRLIYFSYDVKMKEKGDIPEGYSVSREKKERFSLILESASTNQTSMYLCASSLGPQETQYFGPGTRLLVL.

The CDR3 protein is CASSIESEYSNQPQHF. The CDR3 nucleotides are TGTGCCAGTAGTATAGAGTCCGAGTATAGCAATCAGCCCCAGCATTTT. The chain recombines TRBV19 with TRBJ1-5; D call uncertain. Trimming took off 0 bases at V and 0 bases at J, with 9 bases between the two ends. The germline CDR1 and CDR2 sequences are LNHDA and SQIVND (reference sequence). This CDR3 contains 16 residues.

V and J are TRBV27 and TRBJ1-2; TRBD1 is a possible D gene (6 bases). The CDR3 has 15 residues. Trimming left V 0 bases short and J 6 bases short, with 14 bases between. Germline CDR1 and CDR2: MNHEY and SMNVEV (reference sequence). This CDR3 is CASSLSVRGPDGYTF. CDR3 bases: TGTGCCAGCAGTTTATCGGTCAGGGGCCCCGATGGCTACACCTTC.

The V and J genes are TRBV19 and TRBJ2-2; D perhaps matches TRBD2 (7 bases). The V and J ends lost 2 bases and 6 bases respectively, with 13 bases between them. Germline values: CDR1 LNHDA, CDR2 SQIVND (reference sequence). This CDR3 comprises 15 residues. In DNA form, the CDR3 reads TGTGCCAGTAGTATATCCAGGGGACTATCCGGGGAGCTGTTTTTT. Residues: CASSISRGLSGELFF.

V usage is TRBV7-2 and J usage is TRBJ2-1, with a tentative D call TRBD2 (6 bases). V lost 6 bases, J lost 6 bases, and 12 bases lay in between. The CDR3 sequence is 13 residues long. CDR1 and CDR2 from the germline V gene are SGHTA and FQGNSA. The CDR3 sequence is CASSWGVTNEQFF. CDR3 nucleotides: TGTGCCAGCAGTTGGGGGGTGACCAATGAGCAGTTCTTC.

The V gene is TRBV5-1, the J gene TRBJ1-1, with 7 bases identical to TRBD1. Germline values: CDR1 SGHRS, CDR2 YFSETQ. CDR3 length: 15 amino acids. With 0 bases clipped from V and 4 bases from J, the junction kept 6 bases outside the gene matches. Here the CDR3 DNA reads TGCGCCAGCAGCTTGGCCCCTAACAGGGGCACTGAAGCTTTCTTT. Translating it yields CASSLAPNRGTEAFF.

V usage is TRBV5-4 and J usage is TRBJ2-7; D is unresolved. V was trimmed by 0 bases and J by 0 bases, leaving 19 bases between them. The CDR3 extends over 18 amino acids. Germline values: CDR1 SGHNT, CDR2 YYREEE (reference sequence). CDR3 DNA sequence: TGTGCCAGCAGCTTGGGCCAGAGTGGCGGCGACCTCTCCTACGAGCAGTACTTC. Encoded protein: CASSLGQSGGDLSYEQYF.

CDR3 in DNA: TGTGCCAGCACCCCCGGGGACTCGAACTATAATTCACCCCTCCACTTT. Its protein is CASTPGDSNYNSPLHF. The J gene is TRBJ1-6, the V gene TRBV11-2; a weak D match, TRBD1 (5 bases). The CDR3 has 16 amino acids. Germline V gives CDR1 SGHAT, CDR2 FQNNGV. Trimming stripped 7 bases from V and 3 bases from J, with 16 bases between.

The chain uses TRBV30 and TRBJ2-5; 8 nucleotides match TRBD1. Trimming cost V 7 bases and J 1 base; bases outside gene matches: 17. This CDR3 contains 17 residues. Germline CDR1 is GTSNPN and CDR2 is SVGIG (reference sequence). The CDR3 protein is CAYHRRLRTGPQETQYF. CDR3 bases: TGTGCCTACCACCGACGACTTCGGACAGGGCCCCAAGAGACCCAGTACTTC.

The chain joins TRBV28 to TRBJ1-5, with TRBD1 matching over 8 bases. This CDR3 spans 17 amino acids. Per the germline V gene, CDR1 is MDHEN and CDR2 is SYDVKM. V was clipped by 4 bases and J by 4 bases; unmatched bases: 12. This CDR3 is CASSSSRDRITNQPQHF. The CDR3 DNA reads TGTGCCAGCAGTTCCTCCCGGGACAGGATTACTAATCAGCCCCAGCATTTT.